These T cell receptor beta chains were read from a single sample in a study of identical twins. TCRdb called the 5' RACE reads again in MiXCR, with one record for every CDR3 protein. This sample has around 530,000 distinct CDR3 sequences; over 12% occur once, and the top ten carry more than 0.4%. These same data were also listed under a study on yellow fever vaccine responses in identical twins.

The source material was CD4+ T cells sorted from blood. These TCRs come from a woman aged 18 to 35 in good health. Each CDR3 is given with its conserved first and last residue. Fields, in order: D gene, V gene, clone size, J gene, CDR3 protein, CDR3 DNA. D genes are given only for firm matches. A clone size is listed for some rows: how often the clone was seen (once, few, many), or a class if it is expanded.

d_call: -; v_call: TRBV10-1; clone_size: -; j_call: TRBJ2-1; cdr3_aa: CASSGSGLGSYNEQFF; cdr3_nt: TGCGCCAGCAGTGGTTCAGGGTTGGGATCCTACAATGAGCAGTTCTTC
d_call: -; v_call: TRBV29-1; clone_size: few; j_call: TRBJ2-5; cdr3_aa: CSVAALLGRVEETQYF; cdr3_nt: TGCAGCGTTGCGGCTCTGTTAGGCAGGGTGGAAGAGACCCAGTACTTC
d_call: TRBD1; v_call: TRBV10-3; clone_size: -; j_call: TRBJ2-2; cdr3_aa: CAIGQGAGELFF; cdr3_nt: TGTGCCATCGGACAGGGGGCCGGGGAGCTGTTTTTT
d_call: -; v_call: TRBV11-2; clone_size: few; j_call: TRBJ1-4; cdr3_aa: CASSLGTYEKLFF; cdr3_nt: TGTGCCAGCAGCCTAGGGACGTATGAAAAACTGTTTTTT
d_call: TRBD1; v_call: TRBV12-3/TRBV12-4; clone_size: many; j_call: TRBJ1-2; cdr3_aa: CASSIGTAYGYTF; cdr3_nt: TGTGCCAGCAGTATAGGGACAGCTTATGGCTACACCTTC
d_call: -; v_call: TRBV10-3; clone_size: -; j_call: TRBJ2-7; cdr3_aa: CAISESTGDSSYEQYF; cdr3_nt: TGTGCCATCAGTGAGTCGACGGGGGACAGTTCCTACGAGCAGTACTTC
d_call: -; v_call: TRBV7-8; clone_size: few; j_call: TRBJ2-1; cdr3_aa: CASSYRRLPSLDEQFF; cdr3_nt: TGTGCCAGCAGCTACCGACGACTCCCCAGTCTCGATGAGCAGTTCTTC
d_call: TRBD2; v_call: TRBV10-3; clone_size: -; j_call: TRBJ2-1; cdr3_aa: CAIKGLVGDEQFF; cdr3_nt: TGTGCCATCAAAGGACTAGTTGGTGATGAGCAGTTCTTC
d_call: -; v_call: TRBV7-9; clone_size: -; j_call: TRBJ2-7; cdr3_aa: CASSLDSLATIYEQYF; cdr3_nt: TGTGCCAGCAGCTTAGATAGCCTAGCGACCATCTACGAGCAGTACTTC
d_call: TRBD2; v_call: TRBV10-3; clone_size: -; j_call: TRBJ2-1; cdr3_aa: CAISESMGGDNEQFF; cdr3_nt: TGTGCCATCAGTGAGTCGATGGGGGGGGACAATGAGCAGTTCTTC
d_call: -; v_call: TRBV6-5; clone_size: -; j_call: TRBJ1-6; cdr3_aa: CASSYSGGSSYNSPLHF; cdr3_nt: TGTGCCAGCAGTTACTCGGGGGGGAGCTCCTATAATTCACCCCTCCACTTT
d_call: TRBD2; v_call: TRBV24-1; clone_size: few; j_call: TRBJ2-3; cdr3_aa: CATSYTGGDTQYF; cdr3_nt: TGTGCCACCAGTTACACGGGGGGAGATACGCAGTATTTT
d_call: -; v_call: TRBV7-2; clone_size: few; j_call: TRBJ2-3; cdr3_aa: CASSLGRGGGSSTDTQYF; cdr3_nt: TGTGCCAGCAGCTTAGGGCGGGGAGGGGGATCTAGCACAGATACGCAGTATTTT
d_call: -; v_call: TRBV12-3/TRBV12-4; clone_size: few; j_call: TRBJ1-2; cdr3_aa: CASSLARYRGYTF; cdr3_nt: TGTGCCAGCAGTTTAGCACGATATCGTGGCTACACCTTC
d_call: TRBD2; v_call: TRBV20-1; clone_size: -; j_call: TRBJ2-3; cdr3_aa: CSAHNWGGGTTDTQYF; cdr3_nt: TGCAGTGCTCACAACTGGGGCGGGGGGACCACAGATACGCAGTATTTT
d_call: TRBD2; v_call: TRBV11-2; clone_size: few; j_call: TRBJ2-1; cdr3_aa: CASSLEGLAGGFGQFF; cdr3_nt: TGTGCCAGCAGCTTAGAGGGACTAGCGGGGGGGTTTGGGCAGTTCTTC
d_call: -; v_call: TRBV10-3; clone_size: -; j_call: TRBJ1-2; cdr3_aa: CAISESRVEGYTF; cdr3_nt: TGTGCCATCAGTGAGTCCAGGGTCGAAGGCTACACCTTC
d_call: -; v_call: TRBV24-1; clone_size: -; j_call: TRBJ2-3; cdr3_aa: CATSDFTTDTQYF; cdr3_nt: TGTGCCACCAGTGATTTTACCACAGATACGCAGTATTTT
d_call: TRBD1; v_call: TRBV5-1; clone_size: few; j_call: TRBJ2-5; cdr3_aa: CASSLAKGGLGETQYF; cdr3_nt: TGCGCCAGCAGCTTGGCCAAAGGGGGCTTGGGAGAGACCCAGTACTTC
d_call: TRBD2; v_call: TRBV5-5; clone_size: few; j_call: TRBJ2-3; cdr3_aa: CASSLRLAGGEDTQYF; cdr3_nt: TGTGCCAGCAGCTTGAGGCTAGCGGGAGGGGAAGATACGCAGTATTTT
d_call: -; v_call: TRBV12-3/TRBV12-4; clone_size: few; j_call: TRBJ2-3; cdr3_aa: CASSFGGSADTQYF; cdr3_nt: TGTGCCAGCAGTTTTGGTGGGAGTGCAGATACGCAGTATTTT
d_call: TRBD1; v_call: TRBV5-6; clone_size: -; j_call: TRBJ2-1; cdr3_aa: CASSFWDRLGEQFF; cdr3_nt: TGTGCCAGCAGCTTCTGGGACAGGCTAGGGGAGCAGTTCTTC
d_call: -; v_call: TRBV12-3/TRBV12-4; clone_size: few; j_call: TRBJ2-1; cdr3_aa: CASSFVKEQFF; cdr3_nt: TGTGCCAGCAGTTTCGTTAAAGAGCAGTTCTTC
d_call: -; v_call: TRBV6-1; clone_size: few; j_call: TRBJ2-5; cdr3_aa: CASSAVGTIQETQYF; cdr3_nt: TGTGCCAGCAGTGCGGTGGGGACCATCCAAGAGACCCAGTACTTC
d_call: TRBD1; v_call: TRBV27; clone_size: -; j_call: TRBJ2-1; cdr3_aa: CASSPRDRAIHEQFF; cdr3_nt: TGTGCCAGCAGTCCCCGGGACAGGGCGATCCATGAGCAGTTCTTC
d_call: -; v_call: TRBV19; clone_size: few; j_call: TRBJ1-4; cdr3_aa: CASSIKQNEKLFF; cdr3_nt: TGTGCCAGTAGTATCAAACAGAATGAAAAACTGTTTTTT
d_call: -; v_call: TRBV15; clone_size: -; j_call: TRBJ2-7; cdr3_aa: CATSRNFDSYYEQYF; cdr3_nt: TGTGCCACCAGCAGAAATTTTGACAGTTACTACGAGCAGTACTTC
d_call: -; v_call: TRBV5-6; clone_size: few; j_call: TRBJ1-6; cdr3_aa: CASSWLTASNSPLHF; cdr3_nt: TGTGCCAGCAGTTGGCTGACAGCTTCCAATTCACCCCTCCACTTT
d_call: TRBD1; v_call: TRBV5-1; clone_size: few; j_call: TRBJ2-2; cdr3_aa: CASSLDRGSGELFF; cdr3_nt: TGCGCCAGCAGCTTGGACAGGGGTTCCGGGGAGCTGTTTTTT
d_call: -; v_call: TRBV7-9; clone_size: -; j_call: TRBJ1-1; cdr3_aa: CASSLQGVGTEAFF; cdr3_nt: TGTGCCAGCAGCTTGCAGGGAGTTGGCACTGAAGCTTTCTTT
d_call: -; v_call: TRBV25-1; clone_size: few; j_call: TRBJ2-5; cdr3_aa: CASIGGIQETQYF; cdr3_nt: TGTGCCAGCATAGGCGGGATCCAAGAGACCCAGTACTTC